The 29 T cell receptor beta chains below come from one sample, sequenced in a study of prognosis after radiotherapy for stage I lung cancer. By two-round multiplex PCR, the TCR beta CDR3 was amplified from genomic DNA. Primers targeting each individual TRBV and TRBJ gene were applied in first-round PCR. TCRdb independently ran MiXCR on the multiplex PCR reads; one entry per CDR3 protein. The sample lists 13,000 to 15,000 distinct CDR3 sequences, around 35% occurring once. The sequences come from PBMCs, collected before or after stereotactic body radiation therapy (not recorded which). These receptors were obtained from a donor aged 50 or older with non-small cell lung cancer.

The sample holds many counts of this clonotype. The conserved closing phenylalanine or tryptophan is absent in this CDR3, likely reflecting a read error. The DNA is omitted, as the CDR3 cannot be located on it reliably, and the CDR3 follows TCRdb's listing. The rearrangement joins TRBV5-6 to TRBJ2-7. Inclusive of both ends, the CDR3 amounts to 8 amino acids. Germline loops: CDR1 SGHDT, CDR2 YYEEEE. The CDR3 sequence is CASSPASI.

In DNA form, the CDR3 reads TGTGCCAGTAGAACCCCGGACAGGGTTGGGGAAGCTTTCTTT. Protein sequence: CASRTPDRVGEAFF. The genes are TRBV19 and TRBJ1-1; TRBD1 agrees at 8 bases. The CDR3 is 14 amino acids. Trimming cost V 6 bases and J 8 bases; bases outside gene matches: 11. Germline-derived CDR1 and CDR2 are LNHDA and SQIVND (reference sequence). Based on the CDR3 plus reference TRBV19 and TRBJ1-1, the full variable domain is DGGITQSPKYLFRKEGQNVTLSCEQNLNHDAMYWYRQDPGQGLRLIYYSQIVNDFQKGDIAEGYSVSREKKESFPLTVTSAQKNPTAFYLCASRTPDRVGEAFFGQGTRLTVV.

This clonotype has a count of ten or more. The genes are TRBV3-1 and TRBJ2-7; 7 nucleotides align to TRBD1. CDR1 and CDR2 (germline): LGHDT, YNNKEL (reference sequence). There are 13 residues in the CDR3. Trimming at V came to 3 bases and at J to 6 bases, leaving 5 bases not matched to a gene. CDR3 sequence (DNA): TGTGCCAGCAGCCAGGGACAGCCGGGCGAGCAGTACTTC. Protein product: CASSQGQPGEQYF.

This clonotype showed up just a few times. Just one base apart from a much larger clone, this may be a read error. The chain combines TRBV28 with TRBJ2-5; D unclear. CDR1 and CDR2 from the germline V gene are MDHEN and SYDVKM. Deletions cut 0 bases from V and 0 bases from J, with 11 bases between. The CDR3 length is 16 residues. Here the CDR3 DNA reads TGTGCCAGCAGTTTATGGGAAGGGCTGTACCAAGAGACCCAGTACTTC. This gives the protein CASSLWEGLYQETQYF.

Points on this clonotype: A junction end diverges from the germline sequence, so it may reflect a read error. Here the CDR3 DNA reads TGTGCCATCAGTGACCGATTACAGGGTGGGGAGCAGTACTTC. Residues: CAISDRLQGGEQYF. The chain uses TRBV25-1 and TRBJ2-7; TRBD1 might be the D (6 bases). The germline gives CDR1 MGHDK, CDR2 SYGVNS. The CDR3 runs to 14 residues.

This clonotype appeared many times. The chain joins TRBV28 to TRBJ2-7, with a possible D match to TRBD1 (5 bases). The CDR3 spans 13 residues. Germline CDR1 is MDHEN and CDR2 is SYDVKM. V was cut by 6 bases and J by 1 base, with 10 bases left in between. The CDR3 reads CASSPPGSYEQYF. The CDR3 bases are TGTGCCAGCAGCCCCCCAGGGTCCTACGAGCAGTACTTC.

The rearrangement joins TRBV5-1 to TRBJ2-3, with D tentatively TRBD1 (6 bases). Germline V gene sequence: CDR1 SGHRS, CDR2 YFSETQ. The CDR3 runs 14 residues. The CDR3 DNA reads TGCATCAGCCGACCGACAGGAGGCACAGATACGCAGTATTTT. Encoded protein: CISRPTGGTDTQYF.

This chain links TRBV25-1 with TRBJ2-2; D not resolved. The CDR3 is 12 amino acids. Trimming cost V 9 bases and J 4 bases, with 9 bases left between them. The germline gives CDR1 MGHDK, CDR2 SYGVNS. This CDR3 is CARGYITGELFF. The CDR3 DNA reads TGTGCCAGAGGATACATCACCGGGGAGCTGTTTTTT.

Of note for this clonotype: This may come from a read error, since a much larger clone is one base off. The V call is TRBV20-1, the J call TRBJ1-4; 11 nucleotides agree with TRBD1. V lost 6 bases, J lost 11 bases, and 8 bases stayed unmatched. CDR1 and CDR2 from the germline V gene are DFQATT and SNEGSKA (reference sequence). CDR3 length equals 13 residues. Written as DNA, the CDR3 is TGCAGTGCAGAGGACAGGGGGCTGTATAAACTGTTTTTT. Amino acids: CSAEDRGLYKLFF.

This clonotype was seen repeatedly, ten times or more. The chain carries TRBV6-1 and TRBJ1-1; D unresolved. The V gene's germline CDR1 is MNHNS and CDR2 SASEGT. The CDR3 has 11 residues. V dropped 7 bases and J dropped 0 bases, with 3 bases sitting between them. The CDR3 DNA follows: TGTGCCAGCACCCTGAACACTGAAGCTTTCTTT. This sequence encodes CASTLNTEAFF.

Concerning this clonotype itself: Being one base from a much bigger clone, this may be a read error. This rearrangement joins TRBV28 to TRBJ2-7; D perhaps matches TRBD2 (5 bases). The CDR3 is made up of 12 amino acids. Trimming took 7 bases from V and 11 from J, leaving 18 bases between them. CDR1 MDHEN and CDR2 SYDVKM come from the germline V gene. CDR3: CASNPRAGQKYF. In nucleotides, the CDR3 is TGTGCCAGCAACCCGCGGGCGGGCCAGAAGTACTTC.

As regards this clonotype: A far larger clone is a single base away, which makes a read error likely. The J gene is TRBJ2-7, the V gene TRBV5-6; perhaps D is TRBD1 or TRBD2 (5 bases each). Germline lookup yields CDR1 SGHDT and CDR2 YYEEEE. This CDR3 spans 15 amino acids. CDR3 loop: CAISLGPGPTYEQYF. CDR3 coding DNA: TGTGCCATCAGCTTGGGGCCGGGGCCTACCTACGAGCAGTACTTC.

This clonotype has at least ten counts. The chain recombines TRBV7-9 with TRBJ2-1; 11 bases are a match to TRBD2. Germline V CDR1 and CDR2: SEHNR, FQNEAQ (reference sequence). The CDR3 totals 18 residues. Trimming took 3 bases from V and 9 from J; bases not matched to a gene: 16. CDR3 sequence: CASSFPRRLAGGRGEQFF. CDR3 coding DNA: TGTGCCAGCAGCTTCCCTAGGAGGTTAGCGGGGGGGCGGGGTGAGCAGTTCTTC.

This clonotype was seen a handful of times. This may arise from a read error, as a much more abundant clone is one base away. V gene TRBV20-1 combines with J gene TRBJ2-2; D assignment may be TRBD1 or TRBD2 (5 bases each). CDR1 and CDR2 (germline): DFQATT, SNEGSKA (reference sequence). This CDR3 contains 18 residues. DNA for the CDR3: TGCAGTACTAGAGATCTAATCTGGGGCAAGACGAACACCGGGGAGCTGTTTTTT. As protein: CSTRDLIWGKTNTGELFF.

V and J are TRBV12-3 or TRBV12-4 and TRBJ2-5; 8 bases align to TRBD2. The CDR3 loop spans 16 amino acids. Trimming removed 4 bases from V and 4 bases from J; junction bases left unmatched: 11. The CDR3: CASSSSRGAAGETQYF. DNA for the CDR3: TGTGCCAGCAGTTCCTCGCGGGGGGCGGCGGGAGAGACCCAGTACTTC.

The chain is built from TRBV6-2 or TRBV6-3 and TRBJ1-2; no reliable D call. The germline gives CDR1 MNHEY, CDR2 SVGEGT. CDR3 length equals 13 residues. Trimming pared 6 bases from V and 5 bases from J, leaving 13 bases between. The CDR3 sequence is CASSPRSGYGYTF. In DNA, the CDR3 is TGTGCCAGCAGCCCCCGGAGTGGGTATGGCTACACCTTC.

This chain links TRBV7-2 with TRBJ2-5, with D possibly matching TRBD2 (7 bases). The CDR3 runs 13 residues. The germline V and J ends were trimmed by 10 bases and 2 bases, with 14 bases remaining between them. Germline CDR1 and CDR2: SGHTA and FQGNSA. As DNA, the CDR3 is TGTGCCACCAAGGGGGGGCAGCAAGAGACCCAGTACTTC. Residues: CATKGGQQETQYF. Using reference TRBV7-2 and TRBJ2-5 for the parts outside the CDR3, the full variable domain is GAGVSQSPSNKVTEKGKDVELRCDPISGHTALYWYRQSLGQGLEFLIYFQGNSAPDKSGLPSDRFSAERTGGSVSTLTIQRTQQEDSAVYLCATKGGQQETQYFGPGTRLLVL.

At least ten counts were recorded for this clonotype. The V call is TRBV5-4, the J call TRBJ2-7; either TRBD1 or TRBD2 may supply D (6 bases each). Germline V gene lookup returns CDR1 SGHNT and CDR2 YYREEE (reference sequence). The CDR3 runs 14 residues. Trimming removed 0 bases from V and 3 bases from J, with 10 bases in between. CDR3 nucleotides: TGTGCCAGCAGCTTGGGTGGGGGGCGCTACGAGCAGTACTTC. Protein: CASSLGGGRYEQYF.

The chain combines TRBV3-1 with TRBJ2-5; D is possibly TRBD1 or TRBD2 (5 bases each). Trimming pared 4 bases from V and 5 bases from J, leaving 17 bases between. Germline CDR1 LGHDT, CDR2 YNNKEL (reference sequence). The CDR3 is made up of 15 amino acids. The CDR3 reads CASSPGTGIGETQYF. CDR3 nucleotide sequence: TGTGCCAGCAGCCCCGGGACGGGCATTGGGGAGACCCAGTACTTC.

Many counts were recorded for this clonotype. V gene TRBV9 combines with J gene TRBJ2-3, with D tentatively TRBD2 (6 bases). Germline CDR1 and CDR2: SGDLS and YYNGEE. The CDR3 consists of 18 residues. Trimming removed 1 base at V and 1 base at J, with 19 bases between. The CDR3 nucleotides are TGTGCCAGCAGCGTAACAGCTCGGACTACATCACGCACAGATACGCAGTATTTT. It translates to CASSVTARTTSRTDTQYF.

There are many counts of this clonotype. The V and J genes are TRBV24-1 and TRBJ2-3, with 8 bases identical to TRBD1. Trimming took 4 bases from V and 6 from J; bases not matched to a gene: 8. The CDR3 length is 15 residues. Germline CDR1 KGHDR, CDR2 SFDVKD. Here the CDR3 DNA reads TGTGCCACCAGTGAGGGGACAGGACGTGTCGATACGCAGTATTTT. The encoded protein is CATSEGTGRVDTQYF.

Worth noting for this clonotype: At one end the junction does not follow the germline gene, possibly because of a read error. The chain links TRBV14 to TRBJ2-7, with D maybe TRBD2 (6 bases). Germline loops: CDR1 SGHDN, CDR2 FVKESK. The CDR3 contains 14 residues. The CDR3 sequence: CASSRDGGSDEEYF. CDR3 nucleotides: TGTGCCAGCAGCCGAGACGGGGGATCCGACGAGGAGTACTTC.

This clonotype is classed as medium-sized (0.01 to 0.1%). CDR3 in amino acids: CASSSQGIEQFF. The CDR3 region has the DNA TGTGCCAGCAGCTCGCAGGGGATTGAGCAGTTCTTC. The chain is built from TRBV11-2 and TRBJ2-1; perhaps TRBD1 as D (6 bases). The CDR3 length is 12 residues. V was cut by 4 bases and J by 9 bases, with 10 bases left in between. Germline CDR1 reads SGHAT; CDR2 reads FQNNGV.

In its sample, this clonotype was seen many times. The V gene is TRBV24-1, the J gene TRBJ1-2; D not certain. V was trimmed by 9 bases and J by 11 bases, leaving 15 bases between them. This CDR3 has 11 amino acids. Germline CDR1 KGHDR, CDR2 SFDVKD. The CDR3 region has the DNA TGTGCCACCTTTCCGACACTCTCGTACACCTTC. It codes for CATFPTLSYTF.

Ten or more counts support this clonotype. This sequence joins TRBV12-3 or TRBV12-4 and TRBJ2-7, with D perhaps matching TRBD1 (6 bases). V gave up 5 bases and J gave up 1 base, with 15 bases separating them. The CDR3 has 15 amino acids. Written as DNA, the CDR3 is TGTGCCAGCAGTCGGGCAGGGGCTGGTTCCTACGAGCAGTACTTC. It yields the protein CASSRAGAGSYEQYF.

The gene calls are TRBV20-1 and TRBJ1-6; D possibly corresponds to TRBD1 (6 bases). Trimming shortened V by 0 bases and J by 0 bases, and 24 bases separated the two germline ends. Germline values: CDR1 DFQATT, CDR2 SNEGSKA (reference sequence). The CDR3 is made up of 21 amino acids. CDR3 bases: TGCAGTGCTAGAGAGCCCTTCCGGGGGCGCAAGTGGGGCTCCTATAATTCACCCCTCCACTTT. It yields the protein CSAREPFRGRKWGSYNSPLHF.

The chain links TRBV15 to TRBJ2-2; TRBD1 might be the D (6 bases). The CDR3 is 14 residues long. CDR1 and CDR2 from the germline V gene are LNHNV and YYDKDF (reference sequence). The CDR3 sequence: CETSREQGSGELFF. The CDR3 DNA is TGTGAAACCAGCAGAGAACAGGGTTCCGGGGAGCTGTTTTTT.

This clonotype was counted many times. The chain couples TRBV7-9 to TRBJ1-2; no firm D call. Germline values: CDR1 SEHNR, CDR2 FQNEAQ (reference sequence). The CDR3 length is 13 residues. V shed 2 bases and J shed 1 base, with 5 bases lying between them. In DNA, the CDR3 is TGTGCCAGCAGCTTAAGCAGTAACTATGGCTACACCTTC. It yields the protein CASSLSSNYGYTF. Full variable domain (rest looked up from reference TRBV7-9 and TRBJ1-2): DTGVSQNPRHKITKRGQNVTFRCDPISEHNRLYWYRQTLGQGPEFLTYFQNEAQLEKSRLLSDRFSAERPKGSFSTLEIQRTEQGDSAMYLCASSLSSNYGYTFGSGTRLTVV.

At least ten counts were recorded for this clonotype. The J gene is TRBJ2-5, the V gene TRBV2; no firm D call. Germline V lookup: CDR1 SNHLY, CDR2 FYNNEI. V was pared by 2 bases and J by 1 base, with 8 bases between. The CDR3 contains 14 residues. In DNA, the CDR3 is TGTGCCAGCAGTGAATTGGCTGGCCAAGAGACCCAGTACTTC. Translated, it gives CASSELAGQETQYF. Supplemented by reference TRBV2 and TRBJ2-5, the full variable domain reads EPEVTQTPSHQVTQMGQEVILRCVPISNHLYFYWYRQILGQKVEFLVSFYNNEISEKSEIFDDQFSVERPDGSNFTLKIRSTKLEDSAMYFCASSELAGQETQYFGPGTRLLVL.